The 14 T cell receptor beta chains presented below share a single source sample, sequenced in a study of cytomegalovirus exposure and HLA in healthy donors. The PCR made use of 60 Vbeta and 13 Jbeta primers. Produced via immunoSEQ multiplex PCR; TCRdb's table is partial and in-frame only. The table has around 170,000 clones, roughly 80% seen once; the top ten hold 6.3%. Sequencing was done on a sample of PBMCs. These receptors all come from a man aged 35 to 55 in good health and CMV-seropositive.

This chain links TRBV6-5 with TRBJ2-3; 8 bases are shared with TRBD2. Losses at the gene ends were 4 bases for V and 0 bases for J; bases not matched to a gene: 6. The CDR3 extends over 16 amino acids. From germline, CDR1 is MNHEY and CDR2 SVGAGI. In DNA form, the CDR3 reads TGTGCCAGCAGTTCCCTAGCGGGCTCTAGCACAGATACGCAGTATTTT. Encoded protein: CASSSLAGSSTDTQYF.

This clone turned up a few times. The chain carries TRBV2 and TRBJ1-5; D possibly corresponds to TRBD1 (5 bases). This CDR3 spans 16 amino acids. Per the germline V gene, CDR1 is SNHLY and CDR2 is FYNNEI. V was trimmed by 7 bases and J by 5 bases, leaving 21 bases between them. In DNA form, the CDR3 reads TGTGCCAGCAAGGCTAGTGGGGGGTTTGGGTATCAGCCCCAGCATTTT. Translating it yields CASKASGGFGYQPQHF. Full variable domain (rest looked up from reference TRBV2 and TRBJ1-5): EPEVTQTPSHQVTQMGQEVILRCVPISNHLYFYWYRQILGQKVEFLVSFYNNEISEKSEIFDDQFSVERPDGSNFTLKIRSTKLEDSAMYFCASKASGGFGYQPQHFGDGTRLSIL.

This clone was counted between two and nine times. V gene TRBV18 combines with J gene TRBJ1-5; 8 nucleotides match TRBD1. The length of the CDR3 is 14 residues. The V segment lost 4 bases and the J segment 5 bases; nucleotides outside the gene matches: 4. Germline loops: CDR1 KGHSH, CDR2 LQKENI. The CDR3 is CASSRQGPDQPQHF. In nucleotides, the CDR3 is TGTGCCAGCTCACGACAGGGGCCGGATCAGCCCCAGCATTTT.

The rearrangement joins TRBV15 to TRBJ2-7, with 7 positions matching TRBD1. The CDR3 length is 15 residues. In germline, CDR1 is LNHNV, CDR2 YYDKDF (reference sequence). J gave up 3 bases and V 3 bases, and 8 bases lay outside the gene matches. CDR3 DNA: TGTGCCACCAGCAGTTCCGGGACAGCTCACTACGAGCAGTACTTC. It yields the protein CATSSSGTAHYEQYF.

J is TRBJ1-5 and V is TRBV19; 7 nucleotides line up with TRBD1. Trimming cost V 3 bases and J 3 bases; bases outside gene matches: 8. Per the germline V gene, CDR1 is LNHDA and CDR2 is SQIVND (reference sequence). The CDR3 consists of 16 residues. CDR3 protein: CASSIVAGGDNQPQHF. CDR3 bases: TGTGCCAGTAGTATCGTGGCAGGGGGTGACAATCAGCCCCAGCATTTT.

V and J are TRBV7-3 and TRBJ2-2; 7 bases agree with TRBD1. Germline-derived CDR1 and CDR2 are SGHTA and FQGTGA. The CDR3 totals 13 residues. J lost 10 bases, V lost 5 bases, and 7 bases had no gene match. CDR3 protein: CASSPGQSVELFF. As DNA, the CDR3 is TGTGCCAGCAGCCCGGGACAGTCGGTGGAGCTGTTTTTT. Based on the CDR3 plus reference TRBV7-3 and TRBJ2-2, the full variable domain is GAGVSQTPSNKVTEKGKYVELRCDPISGHTALYWYRQSLGQGPEFLIYFQGTGAADDSGLPNDRFFAVRPEGSVSTLKIQRTERGDSAVYLCASSPGQSVELFFGEGSRLTVL.

The chain uses TRBV6-5 and TRBJ1-6, with D tentatively TRBD1 (5 bases). The germline V gene encodes CDR1 MNHEY and CDR2 SVGAGI. CDR3 length: 14 residues. The V end lost 0 bases, the J end lost 13 bases, and 13 bases lay between the germline ends. CDR3 sequence reads: CASSYSGLRGPLHF. Written as DNA, the CDR3 is TGTGCCAGCAGTTACTCCGGCCTACGGGGGCCCCTCCACTTT.

Concerning this clone: The junction departs from germline at one end; a sequencing error may be responsible. The V gene is TRBV7-9, the J gene TRBJ2-5; the D gene is possibly TRBD2 (6 bases). The CDR3 runs to 12 residues. Per the germline V gene, CDR1 is SEHNR and CDR2 is FQNEAQ (reference sequence). The CDR3 spells CSSSLARSGLYF. The CDR3 DNA reads TGTTCCAGCAGCTTAGCTCGTAGCGGCTTGTACTTC. Filled out from reference TRBV7-9 and TRBJ2-5, the complete variable domain reads DTGVSQNPRHKITKRGQNVTFRCDPISEHNRLYWYRQTLGQGPEFLTYFQNEAQLEKSRLLSDRFSAERPKGSFSTLEIQRTEQGDSAMYLCSSSLARSGLYFGPGTRLLVL.

The chain couples TRBV19 to TRBJ1-6, with D maybe TRBD1 (6 bases). V was pared by 6 bases and J by 4 bases, with 13 bases between. Per germline, CDR1 LNHDA and CDR2 SQIVND (reference sequence). The CDR3 loop spans 15 amino acids. CDR3 nucleotide sequence: TGTGCCAGTAGCCCGACAGGCCCTTATAATTCACCCCTCCACTTT. Residues: CASSPTGPYNSPLHF.

The genes are TRBV9 and TRBJ2-5; no definite D call. Trimming shortened V by 0 bases and J by 1 base, and 10 bases separated the two germline ends. Looked up from germline, CDR1 is SGDLS and CDR2 is YYNGEE. CDR3 length: 15 residues. CDR3 amino acids: CASSVVGRTQETQYF. CDR3 nucleotide sequence: TGTGCCAGCAGCGTAGTTGGCAGAACCCAAGAGACCCAGTACTTC.

This sequence joins TRBV2 and TRBJ1-2; 7 positions match TRBD1. The CDR3 loop spans 15 amino acids. CDR1 is SNHLY and CDR2 is FYNNEI in the germline V gene. V dropped 7 bases and J dropped 6; count of bases not matched to a gene: 14. In DNA form, the CDR3 reads TGTGCCAGCAATCGACTTACGACAGGGCAAGATGGCTACACCTTC. It specifies CASNRLTTGQDGYTF.

The chain couples TRBV7-8 to TRBJ2-2; D might be TRBD2 (7 bases). In germline, CDR1 is SGHVS, CDR2 FQNEAQ. CDR3 length: 15 amino acids. V dropped 1 base and J dropped 7 bases, with 13 bases sitting between them. This CDR3 is CASSLGGGASGELFF. The CDR3 nucleotides read TGTGCCAGCAGCTTAGGGGGGGGCGCGAGCGGGGAGCTGTTTTTT.

The CDR3 nucleotides are TGTGCCTGGAGTGTACTAGCGGGGGGGCTGTCGTCCTACAATGAGCAGTTCTTC. Its protein product is CAWSVLAGGLSSYNEQFF. The chain combines TRBV30 with TRBJ2-1, with TRBD2 identical over 13 bases. This CDR3 spans 18 amino acids. The germline gives CDR1 GTSNPN, CDR2 SVGIG (reference sequence). V gave up 0 bases and J gave up 1 base; unmatched junction bases: 6.

This chain joins TRBV11-2 and TRBJ2-7; D gene unclear. The ends were cut back, 0 bases at V and 0 bases at J, with 9 bases in the middle. Germline V gene data show CDR1 as SGHAT and CDR2 as FQNNGV. The CDR3 spans 15 residues. CDR3 in amino acids: CASSLESESSYEQYF. CDR3 in DNA: TGTGCCAGCAGCTTAGAGAGTGAGTCCTCCTACGAGCAGTACTTC. The whole variable domain, filled in from reference TRBV11-2 and TRBJ2-7, reads EAGVAQSPRYKIIEKRQSVAFWCNPISGHATLYWYQQILGQGPKLLIQFQNNGVVDDSQLPKDRFSAERLKGVDSTLKIQPAKLEDSAVYLCASSLESESSYEQYFGPGTRLTVT.